The 30 T cell receptor beta chains below come from one sample, sequenced in a study of CXCR3-negative and CXCR3-positive naive CD8 T cells. Researchers prepared the TRB cDNA libraries using 5' RACE with UMI labels. TCRdb reprocessed the 5' RACE reads, with one entry per CDR3 protein and no DNA. Its table records tens of thousands of distinct CDR3 sequences. Antigens for these TCRs are unknown. Findings and caveats of the study: Naive cells with CXCR3 showed TRB CDR3s that were more hydrophobic than those in CXCR3-negative naive cells.

Sequencing was carried out using naive CXCR3+ CD8+ T cells from blood. The subset denotes: CD45RO-CCR7+CD27+CD95- naive CD8+ T cells expressing CXCR3 (TNR3+). The source of these receptors is a human donor in good health. Some clones in this sample may be carry-over from other donors' samples.

The CDR3 loop is CASSAPEAVQYF. This chain joins TRBV6-2 or TRBV6-3 and TRBJ2-4; checking the TCRdb D call of TRBD2 is not possible without DNA. The CDR3 totals 12 residues. Germline V gene lookup returns CDR1 MNHEY and CDR2 SVGEGT.

This sequence joins TRBV20-1 and TRBJ2-2; TCRdb reports TRBD1, a call that lacks DNA to check it against. In germline, CDR1 is DFQATT, CDR2 SNEGSKA (reference sequence). The CDR3 totals 16 residues. CDR3 residues: CSARSGQGFDTGELFF.

V is TRBV9 and J is TRBJ1-1. CDR1 is SGDLS, CDR2 YYNGEE, per germline. This CDR3 contains 17 residues. The chain's CDR3 is CASSAWDRVSMNTEAFF.

The gene calls are TRBV29-1 and TRBJ2-7. In germline, CDR1 is SQVTM, CDR2 ANQGSEA. This CDR3 has 13 amino acids. CDR3 residues: CSVEVPVSYEQYF.

The gene calls are TRBV7-9 and TRBJ1-1. The CDR3 runs to 12 residues. Looked up from germline, CDR1 is SEHNR and CDR2 is FQNEAQ (reference sequence). The CDR3 sequence is CASSPVDTEAFF.

The genes are TRBV29-1 and TRBJ2-7. Germline lookup yields CDR1 SQVTM and CDR2 ANQGSEA. The CDR3 runs 12 residues. The CDR3 region is CSVAAESYEQYF.

The chain uses TRBV29-1 and TRBJ2-4; TCRdb's D call of TRBD1 is untestable without DNA. From germline, CDR1 is SQVTM and CDR2 ANQGSEA. The CDR3 is 13 residues long. CDR3 sequence reads: CSVAGPNENIQYF.

V and J are TRBV28 and TRBJ2-7; TCRdb's assignment of TRBD1 cannot be checked, as there is no DNA. Per the germline V gene, CDR1 is MDHEN and CDR2 is SYDVKM. The CDR3 is 19 residues long. The CDR3 sequence: CASSLYRRPLQPWSYEQYF.

The V and J genes are TRBV7-9 and TRBJ2-1; TCRdb proposes TRBD1, but this gene call is untestable without DNA. There are 14 residues in the CDR3. Germline loops: CDR1 SEHNR, CDR2 FQNEAQ (reference sequence). The CDR3 sequence is CASARTGQGNEQFF.

The J gene is TRBJ2-3, the V gene TRBV29-1; lacking DNA, the TRBD1 call made by TCRdb goes unchecked. This CDR3 spans 13 amino acids. CDR1 is SQVTM, CDR2 ANQGSEA, per germline. The CDR3 sequence is CSVRQGASDTQYF.

The CDR3 region is CASSPSYRDNEQFF. This rearrangement joins TRBV28 to TRBJ2-1; TCRdb indicates TRBD2, and absent DNA this call remains unverified. The CDR3 covers 14 residues. Germline V gene data show CDR1 as MDHEN and CDR2 as SYDVKM.

The chain links TRBV20-1 to TRBJ2-1; TCRdb's D gene call, TRBD2, goes unchecked for lack of DNA. In germline, CDR1 is DFQATT, CDR2 SNEGSKA (reference sequence). This CDR3 has 16 amino acids. Here the CDR3 reads CSAREKSGTETNEQFF.

The V and J genes are TRBV7-9 and TRBJ2-1. The CDR3 contains 11 residues. The germline V gene has CDR1 SEHNR and CDR2 FQNEAQ (reference sequence). The CDR3: CASSLAPEQFF.

The chain uses TRBV6-2 or TRBV6-3 and TRBJ2-5; the TRBD2 assignment by TCRdb is unverifiable without DNA. CDR1 is MNHEY, CDR2 SVGEGT, per germline. The CDR3 has 15 residues. The CDR3 sequence is CASSATSGGPETQYF.

The chain joins TRBV20-1 to TRBJ2-1; TCRdb proposes TRBD1, but this gene call is untestable without DNA. The germline CDR1 and CDR2 sequences are DFQATT and SNEGSKA (reference sequence). The CDR3 length is 14 residues. The chain's CDR3 is CSANRGESYNEQFF.

The chain carries TRBV11-3 and TRBJ2-2. The CDR3 length is 12 residues. Germline V gene lookup returns CDR1 SGHNT and CDR2 YENEEA. The CDR3: CASSPRAGELFF.

The chain carries TRBV28 and TRBJ2-5. The CDR3 runs to 11 residues. Germline loops: CDR1 MDHEN, CDR2 SYDVKM. The CDR3 sequence: CASRRKETQYF.

The J gene is TRBJ2-7, the V gene TRBV5-1; TCRdb designates TRBD1, a call that cannot be tested without DNA. Germline V gives CDR1 SGHRS, CDR2 YFSETQ. This CDR3 contains 16 residues. This CDR3 reads CASRATGGAGGNEQYF.

This CDR3 is CASSPGTRLYNEQFF. This sequence joins TRBV4-2 and TRBJ2-1; TCRdb names TRBD2, which stays unverified in the absence of DNA. From germline, CDR1 is LGHNA and CDR2 YNFKEQ. The CDR3 runs to 15 residues.

V and J are TRBV20-1 and TRBJ2-3; the D gene TCRdb calls, TRBD2, cannot be checked with no DNA. The CDR3 contains 18 residues. Germline V lookup: CDR1 DFQATT, CDR2 SNEGSKA (reference sequence). This CDR3 reads CSAPWGLAGGEGTDTQYF.

The chain carries TRBV7-8 and TRBJ2-7. This CDR3 contains 13 residues. CDR1 and CDR2 (germline): SGHVS, FQNEAQ. The CDR3 sequence is CASSLAPGYEQYF.

The chain uses TRBV28 and TRBJ1-6. This CDR3 has 13 residues. Germline loops: CDR1 MDHEN, CDR2 SYDVKM. This chain's CDR3 is CASSLLVNSPLHF.

CDR3 sequence reads: CASSIYRGNEQFF. The chain combines TRBV7-6 with TRBJ2-1; TCRdb reports TRBD1, a call that lacks DNA to check it against. The CDR3 spans 13 residues. Germline-derived CDR1 and CDR2 are SGHVS and FNYEAQ. The full variable domain, its missing parts supplied by reference TRBV7-6 and TRBJ2-1, is GAGVSQSPRYKVTKRGQDVALRCDPISGHVSLYWYRQALGQGPEFLTYFNYEAQQDKSGLPNDRFSAERPEGSISTLTIQRTEQRDSAMYRCASSIYRGNEQFFGPGTRLTVL.

This chain links TRBV6-2 or TRBV6-3 with TRBJ2-7; the TRBD2 assignment by TCRdb is unverifiable without DNA. The CDR3 runs 14 residues. Germline V CDR1 and CDR2: MNHEY, SVGEGT. The CDR3 sequence is CASSDTGLGREQYF.

The chain links TRBV4-1 to TRBJ2-7; TCRdb lists TRBD2, though no DNA is available to test this call. This CDR3 is built from 16 residues. Germline loops: CDR1 MGHRA, CDR2 YSYEKL. CDR3 loop: CASSQDWAGTPYEQYF.

This sequence joins TRBV12-3 or TRBV12-4 and TRBJ2-1. This CDR3 is 12 amino acids long. CDR3 amino acids: CASSPNWNEQFF.

The chain carries TRBV2 and TRBJ2-1; the D call from TCRdb, TRBD2, cannot be confirmed without DNA. Germline CDR1 SNHLY, CDR2 FYNNEI. CDR3 length equals 14 residues. CDR3 loop: CASHPLAGDNEQFF.

The chain is built from TRBV7-8 and TRBJ2-6; with no DNA, the TCRdb D assignment of TRBD2 cannot be verified. This CDR3 is built from 17 residues. Germline V gives CDR1 SGHVS, CDR2 FQNEAQ. The CDR3 spells CASLVPFSGVGANVLTF. Full variable domain (rest looked up from reference TRBV7-8 and TRBJ2-6): GAGVSQSPRYKVAKRGQDVALRCDPISGHVSLFWYQQALGQGPEFLTYFQNEAQLDKSGLPSDRFFAERPEGSVSTLKIQRTQQEDSAVYLCASLVPFSGVGANVLTFGAGSRLTVL.

V is TRBV28 and J is TRBJ2-7; TCRdb picks TRBD1, but there is no DNA to check that call. Germline CDR1 and CDR2: MDHEN and SYDVKM. The CDR3 sequence is 14 residues long. The CDR3: CASSLGQNSYEQYF.

This rearrangement joins TRBV13 to TRBJ2-7; lacking DNA, the TRBD2 call made by TCRdb goes unchecked. Per the germline V gene, CDR1 is PRHDT and CDR2 is FYEKMQ (reference sequence). The CDR3 is made up of 17 amino acids. CDR3 protein: CASSIPTGAGGAREQYF.